A selection of T cell receptor beta chains follows, all from one sample in a study of blood T cell repertoires in COVID-19. Assay used: immunoSEQ multiplex PCR; TCRdb lists only in-frame clones, some missing. The profile shows about 160,000 clones, approximately 82% of them singletons. Sequencing input: peripheral blood. The receptor set was obtained from a woman in her thirties or forties with COVID-19, enrolled during active disease. Each CDR3 is given with its conserved first and last residue. D genes are given only for firm matches. Size is omitted from some rows. Given values are once, few, many or a class for expanded clones.

NA,NA,TRBV6-5,TRBJ2-7,TGTGCCAGCAGCTCAGGGGTCGAGCAGTACTTC,CASSSGVEQYF
NA,NA,TRBV7-2,TRBJ2-1,TGTGCCAGCAGCCCGACCCCCGGGAGCTTCAATGAGCAGTTCTTC,CASSPTPGSFNEQFF
NA,NA,TRBV25-1,TRBJ1-3,TGTGCCAGCACGGGGTCTGGAAACACCATATATTTT,CASTGSGNTIYF
NA,TRBD1,TRBV6-5,TRBJ1-5,TGTGCCAGCAGTTACACTACAGGGGATGATCAGCCCCAGCATTTT,CASSYTTGDDQPQHF
once,NA,TRBV27,TRBJ2-2,TGTGCCAGCAGTTTCAGGGGCCGCGGGGAGCTGTTTTTT,CASSFRGRGELFF
NA,NA,TRBV25-1,TRBJ2-5,TGTGCCAGCACCCAATCGGTAACCCAGTACTTC,CASTQSVTQYF
NA,TRBD1,TRBV27,TRBJ1-1,TGTGCCAGCAGTGGACAGGGGACTAGAATGAACACTGAAGCTTTCTTT,CASSGQGTRMNTEAFF
once,NA,TRBV19,TRBJ1-2,TGTGCCAGTAGCAGCCAAACGGGTCCCTATGGCTACACCTTC,CASSSQTGPYGYTF
NA,NA,TRBV18,TRBJ2-1,TGTGCCAGCTCACCACGTGCTAGCGTGAACGACAATGAGCAGTTCTTC,CASSPRASVNDNEQFF
NA,NA,TRBV5-4,TRBJ1-4,TGTGCCAGCAGCCCAGGGGCTTTTGCAACTAATGAAAAACTGTTTTTT,CASSPGAFATNEKLFF
NA,NA,TRBV7-9,TRBJ2-1,TGTGCCAGCAGCTTTGGGGACTCCCCATACAATGAGCAGTTCTTC,CASSFGDSPYNEQFF
NA,TRBD2,TRBV9,TRBJ2-1,TGTGCCAGCAGCGTAGGGGCTAGCGGGACGGGGGAGCAGTTCTTC,CASSVGASGTGEQFF
NA,TRBD2,TRBV15,TRBJ2-7,TGTGCCACCAGCAGAGTCCTGACTAGCGGGTCCGAGCAGTACTTC,CATSRVLTSGSEQYF
NA,TRBD2,TRBV4-1,TRBJ2-1,TGCGCCAGCAGCCTTAGCGGGAACTACAATGAGCAGTTCTTC,CASSLSGNYNEQFF
few,TRBD1,TRBV7-8,TRBJ2-2,TGTGCCAGCAGCCCCGTCGGGACAGGATTCACCGGGGAGCTGTTTTTT,CASSPVGTGFTGELFF
few,NA,TRBV6-1,TRBJ2-3,TGTGCCAGCAGTGAAATGAGGGTTACGCAGTATTTT,CASSEMRVTQYF